A single sample is the source of the 4 T cell receptor beta chains below, sequenced in a study of T cells expressing NK-cell markers. Using the 5' RACE reads, TCRdb records one entry per CDR3 protein without DNA. Its table lists 160,000 or so distinct CDR3 sequences. The sample taken for sequencing was blood T cells: a sorted CD56 or NKG2C T cell subset, CD4+ or CD8+ T cells, or bulk PBMC T cells (not recorded which). All receptors derive from a woman between 18 and 69 years old in good health.

The V and J genes are TRBV5-1 and TRBJ1-1. CDR1 is SGHRS, CDR2 YFSETQ, per germline. The CDR3 has 14 residues. CDR3 residues: CASSLEGAVTEAFF.

This chain uses TRBV27 with TRBJ1-1; absent DNA, TCRdb's TRBD1 call cannot be checked. The germline gives CDR1 MNHEY, CDR2 SMNVEV (reference sequence). The CDR3 totals 13 residues. The CDR3 reads CASSTQLGPQAFF.

This rearrangement joins TRBV6-1 to TRBJ2-1; the D call of TRBD2 rests on TCRdb alone, since no DNA is present to check it. Germline CDR1 MNHNS, CDR2 SASEGT. The CDR3 contains 14 residues. CDR3 amino acids: CASSPSLAKNEQFF.

CDR3 protein: CASSLRRGGDNEQFF. The genes are TRBV7-9 and TRBJ2-1; TCRdb's D gene call, TRBD1, goes unchecked for lack of DNA. Germline CDR1 and CDR2: SEHNR and FQNEAQ (reference sequence). The CDR3 has 15 residues. The full variable domain, its missing parts supplied by reference TRBV7-9 and TRBJ2-1, is DTGVSQNPRHKITKRGQNVTFRCDPISEHNRLYWYRQTLGQGPEFLTYFQNEAQLEKSRLLSDRFSAERPKGSFSTLEIQRTEQGDSAMYLCASSLRRGGDNEQFFGPGTRLTVL.